This T cell receptor beta chain stems from a study of cytomegalovirus exposure and HLA in healthy donors. 60 Vbeta and 13 Jbeta primers were used in PCR. Only in-frame clones appear in the TCRdb table, and some are missing; sequencing was by immunoSEQ multiplex PCR. The profile shows around 120,000 clones, around 76% of them singletons. The germline CDR1 and CDR2 sequences are SEHNR and FQNEAQ (reference sequence). CDR3 size: 14 residues. The V segment lost 4 bases and the J segment 5 bases; nucleotides outside the gene matches: 6. Overall study results and limits: For most TCR sequences rarity was the rule, although some public TCRs occurred in many donors. Judged likely to be a sequencing artifact was a cluster of highly shared sequence variants. Among TCR beta chains, those listed as cytomegalovirus-associated numbered about 160. Later analysis associated a missense DCLRE1C variant with TCR beta V- and J-gene trimming.

As regards this clone: Its antigen is unidentified.

The rearrangement uses TRBV7-9 and TRBJ1-1; the match to TRBD1 covers 8 bases. The receptor was derived from a man in his 60s in good health and CMV-seropositive. Sequencing was carried out using PBMCs. The CDR3 reads CASSSQGAGTEAFF. CDR3 nucleotide sequence: TGTGCCAGCAGCTCCCAGGGGGCAGGGACTGAAGCTTTCTTT.